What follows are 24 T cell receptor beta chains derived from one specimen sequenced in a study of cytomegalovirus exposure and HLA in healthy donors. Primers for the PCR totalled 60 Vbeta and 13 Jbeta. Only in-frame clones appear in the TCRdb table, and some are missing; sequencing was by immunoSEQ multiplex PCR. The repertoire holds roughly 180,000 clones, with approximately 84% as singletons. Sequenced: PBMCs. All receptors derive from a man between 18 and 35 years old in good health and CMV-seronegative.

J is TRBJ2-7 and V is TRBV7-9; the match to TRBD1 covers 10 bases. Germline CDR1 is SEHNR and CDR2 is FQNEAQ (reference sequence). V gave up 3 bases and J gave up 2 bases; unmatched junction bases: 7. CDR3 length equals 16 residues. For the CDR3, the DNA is TGTGCCAGCAGCTTGGGAGGACAGGGGGAAACCTACGAGCAGTACTTC. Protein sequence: CASSLGGQGETYEQYF.

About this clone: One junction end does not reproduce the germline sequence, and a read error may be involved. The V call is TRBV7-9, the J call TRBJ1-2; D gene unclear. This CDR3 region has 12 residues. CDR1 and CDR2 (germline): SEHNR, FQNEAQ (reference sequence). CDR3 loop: CSSSTGGGGYTF. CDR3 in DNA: TGTTCCAGCAGCACTGGCGGAGGTGGCTACACCTTC.

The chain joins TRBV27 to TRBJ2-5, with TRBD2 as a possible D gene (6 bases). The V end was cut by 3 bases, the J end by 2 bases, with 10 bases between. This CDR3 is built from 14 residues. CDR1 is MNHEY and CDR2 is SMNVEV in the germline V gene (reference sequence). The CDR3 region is CASSLVAEQETQYF. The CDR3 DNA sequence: TGTGCCAGCAGTTTGGTAGCGGAACAAGAGACCCAGTACTTC.

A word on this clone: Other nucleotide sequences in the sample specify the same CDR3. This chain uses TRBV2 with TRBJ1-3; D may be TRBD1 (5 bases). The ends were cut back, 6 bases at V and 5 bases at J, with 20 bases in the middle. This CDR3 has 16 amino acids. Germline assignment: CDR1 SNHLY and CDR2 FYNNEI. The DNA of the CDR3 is TGTGCCAGCAGGGAGGGGCCCGGGACGGGCAGAAACACCATATATTTT. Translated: CASREGPGTGRNTIYF. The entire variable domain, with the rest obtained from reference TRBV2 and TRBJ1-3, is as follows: EPEVTQTPSHQVTQMGQEVILRCVPISNHLYFYWYRQILGQKVEFLVSFYNNEISEKSEIFDDQFSVERPDGSNFTLKIRSTKLEDSAMYFCASREGPGTGRNTIYFGEGSWLTVV.

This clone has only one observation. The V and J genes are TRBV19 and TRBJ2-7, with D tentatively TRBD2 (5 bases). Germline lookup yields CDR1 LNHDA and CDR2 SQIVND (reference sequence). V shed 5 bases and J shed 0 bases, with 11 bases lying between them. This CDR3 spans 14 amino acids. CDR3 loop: CASSSPGLSYEQYF. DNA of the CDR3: TGTGCCAGTAGTTCTCCCGGACTCTCCTACGAGCAGTACTTC.

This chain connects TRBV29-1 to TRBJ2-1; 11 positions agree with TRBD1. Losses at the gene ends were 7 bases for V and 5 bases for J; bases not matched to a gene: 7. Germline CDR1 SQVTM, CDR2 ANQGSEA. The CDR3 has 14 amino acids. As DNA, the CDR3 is TGCAGCGGCTCCGGGACAGGGGGAAACAATGAGCAGTTCTTC. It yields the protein CSGSGTGGNNEQFF.

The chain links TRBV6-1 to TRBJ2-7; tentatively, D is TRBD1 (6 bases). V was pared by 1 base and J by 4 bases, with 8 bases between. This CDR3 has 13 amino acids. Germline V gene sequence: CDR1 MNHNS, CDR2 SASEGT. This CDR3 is CASSEGGHYEQYF. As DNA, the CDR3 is TGTGCCAGCAGTGAAGGGGGACATTACGAGCAGTACTTC.

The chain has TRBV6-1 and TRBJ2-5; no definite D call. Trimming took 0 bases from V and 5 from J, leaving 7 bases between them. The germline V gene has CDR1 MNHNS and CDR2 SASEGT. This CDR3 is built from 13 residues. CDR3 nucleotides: TGTGCCAGCAGTGAAGCGGTGGAGGAGACCCAGTACTTC. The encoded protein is CASSEAVEETQYF.

The CDR3 region is CASSPREHRGLSSGNTIYF. As DNA, the CDR3 is TGTGCCAGCTCACCCAGAGAGCACAGGGGGCTAAGCTCTGGAAACACCATATATTTT. The chain links TRBV18 to TRBJ1-3, with 9 nucleotides matching TRBD1. The CDR3 is 19 amino acids. The germline V gene has CDR1 KGHSH and CDR2 LQKENI. V trimming: 3 bases; J trimming: 0 bases; junction bases outside the gene matches: 12.

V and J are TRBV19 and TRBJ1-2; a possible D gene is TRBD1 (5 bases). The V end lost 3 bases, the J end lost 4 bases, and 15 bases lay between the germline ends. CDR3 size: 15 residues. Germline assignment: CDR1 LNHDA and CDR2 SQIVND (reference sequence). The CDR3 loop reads CASSIFRGMFYGYTF. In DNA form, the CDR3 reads TGTGCCAGTAGTATCTTTCGGGGGATGTTCTATGGCTACACCTTC.

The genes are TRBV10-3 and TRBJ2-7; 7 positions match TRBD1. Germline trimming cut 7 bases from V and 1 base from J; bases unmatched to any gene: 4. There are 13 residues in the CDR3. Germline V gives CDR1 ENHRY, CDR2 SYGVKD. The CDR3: CAITKGASYEQYF. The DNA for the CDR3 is TGTGCCATCACCAAGGGGGCTTCCTACGAGCAGTACTTC.

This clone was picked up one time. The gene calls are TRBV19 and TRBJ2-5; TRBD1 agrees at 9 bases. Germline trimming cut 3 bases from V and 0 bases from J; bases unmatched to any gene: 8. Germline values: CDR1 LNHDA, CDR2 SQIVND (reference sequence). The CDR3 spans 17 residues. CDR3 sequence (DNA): TGTGCCAGTAGTATGGGACAGGGACTTAAGTACCAAGAGACCCAGTACTTC. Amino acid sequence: CASSMGQGLKYQETQYF. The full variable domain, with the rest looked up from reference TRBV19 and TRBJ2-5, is DGGITQSPKYLFRKEGQNVTLSCEQNLNHDAMYWYRQDPGQGLRLIYYSQIVNDFQKGDIAEGYSVSREKKESFPLTVTSAQKNPTAFYLCASSMGQGLKYQETQYFGPGTRLLVL.

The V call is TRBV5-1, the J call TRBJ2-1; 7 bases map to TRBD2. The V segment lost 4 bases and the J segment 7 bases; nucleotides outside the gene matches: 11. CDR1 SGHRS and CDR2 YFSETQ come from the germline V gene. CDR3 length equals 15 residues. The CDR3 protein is CASSLSGKGENEQFF. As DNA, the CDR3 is TGCGCCAGCAGCCTGAGCGGGAAGGGTGAGAATGAGCAGTTCTTC.

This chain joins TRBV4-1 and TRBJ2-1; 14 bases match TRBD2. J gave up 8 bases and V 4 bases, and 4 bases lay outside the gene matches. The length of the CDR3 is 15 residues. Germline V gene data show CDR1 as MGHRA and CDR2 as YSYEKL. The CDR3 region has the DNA TGCGCCAGCAGCCGAGGGGGACTAGCGGGAGATGAGCAGTTCTTC. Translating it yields CASSRGGLAGDEQFF.

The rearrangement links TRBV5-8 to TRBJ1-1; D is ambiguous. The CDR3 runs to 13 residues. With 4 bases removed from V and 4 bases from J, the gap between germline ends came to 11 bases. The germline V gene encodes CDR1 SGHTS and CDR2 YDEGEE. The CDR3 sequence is CASSRRVSTEAFF. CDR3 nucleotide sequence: TGTGCCAGCAGCCGGAGGGTAAGCACTGAAGCTTTCTTT.

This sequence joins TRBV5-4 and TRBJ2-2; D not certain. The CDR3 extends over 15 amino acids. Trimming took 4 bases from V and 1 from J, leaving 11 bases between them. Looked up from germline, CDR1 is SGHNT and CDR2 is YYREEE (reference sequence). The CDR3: CASSPVGRNTGELFF. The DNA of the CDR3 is TGTGCCAGCAGCCCCGTGGGCCGGAACACCGGGGAGCTGTTTTTT.

The CDR3 DNA reads as TGTGCCTGGAGTCCCGTAAAATGCGCCCTGTCAGGGGATGAGCAGTTCTTC. Translated, it gives CAWSPVKCALSGDEQFF. This rearrangement joins TRBV30 to TRBJ2-1; tentatively, D is TRBD1 (6 bases). V lost 2 bases to trimming and J lost 8 bases, with 25 bases between them. The CDR3 loop spans 17 amino acids. Germline CDR1 GTSNPN, CDR2 SVGIG (reference sequence).

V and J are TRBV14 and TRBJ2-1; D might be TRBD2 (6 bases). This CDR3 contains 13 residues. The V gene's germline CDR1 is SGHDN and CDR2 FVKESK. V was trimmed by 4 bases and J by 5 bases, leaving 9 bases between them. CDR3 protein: CASSLLAHNEQFF. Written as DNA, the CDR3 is TGTGCCAGCAGCCTACTAGCCCACAATGAGCAGTTCTTC.

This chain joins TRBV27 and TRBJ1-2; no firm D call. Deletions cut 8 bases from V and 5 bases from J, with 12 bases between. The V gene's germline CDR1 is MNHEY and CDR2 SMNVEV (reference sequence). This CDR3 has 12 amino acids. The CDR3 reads CASGTVKYGYTF. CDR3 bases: TGTGCCAGCGGTACAGTAAAATATGGCTACACCTTC.

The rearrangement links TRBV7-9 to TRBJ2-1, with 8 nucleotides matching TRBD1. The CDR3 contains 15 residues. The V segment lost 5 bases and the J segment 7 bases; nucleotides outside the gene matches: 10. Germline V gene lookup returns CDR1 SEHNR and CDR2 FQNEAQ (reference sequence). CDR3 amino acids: CASSQGAPNPNEQFF. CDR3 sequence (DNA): TGTGCCAGCAGCCAGGGGGCTCCAAACCCTAATGAGCAGTTCTTC. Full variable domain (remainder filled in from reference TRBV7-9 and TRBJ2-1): DTGVSQNPRHKITKRGQNVTFRCDPISEHNRLYWYRQTLGQGPEFLTYFQNEAQLEKSRLLSDRFSAERPKGSFSTLEIQRTEQGDSAMYLCASSQGAPNPNEQFFGPGTRLTVL.

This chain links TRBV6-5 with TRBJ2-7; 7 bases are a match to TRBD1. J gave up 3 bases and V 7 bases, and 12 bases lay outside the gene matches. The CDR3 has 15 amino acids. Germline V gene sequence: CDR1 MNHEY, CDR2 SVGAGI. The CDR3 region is CASKPDRVAIYEQYF. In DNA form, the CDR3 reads TGTGCCAGCAAACCCGACAGGGTTGCCATCTACGAGCAGTACTTC.

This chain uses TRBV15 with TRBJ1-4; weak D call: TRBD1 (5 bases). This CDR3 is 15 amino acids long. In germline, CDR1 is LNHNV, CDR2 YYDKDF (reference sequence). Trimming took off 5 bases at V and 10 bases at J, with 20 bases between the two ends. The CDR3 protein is CATSGSGEVPRKLFF. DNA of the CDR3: TGTGCCACCAGCGGTTCGGGGGAAGTTCCGCGAAAACTGTTTTTT.

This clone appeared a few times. In nucleotides, the CDR3 is TGTGCCAGTGGGGCTTCGCCCAATCAGCCCCAGCATTTT. Protein sequence: CASGASPNQPQHF. The V and J genes are TRBV27 and TRBJ1-5; D may be TRBD1 (5 bases). V was pared by 9 bases and J by 3 bases, with 12 bases between. Germline CDR1 MNHEY, CDR2 SMNVEV (reference sequence). The CDR3 has 13 amino acids.

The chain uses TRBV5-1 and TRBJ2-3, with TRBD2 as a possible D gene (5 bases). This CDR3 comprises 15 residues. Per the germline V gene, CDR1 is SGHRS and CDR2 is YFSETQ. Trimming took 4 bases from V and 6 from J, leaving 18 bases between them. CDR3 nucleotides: TGCGCCAGCAGCCCCGGGGTTTTCATCCCGGATACGCAGTATTTT. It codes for CASSPGVFIPDTQYF.